Below are 14 T cell receptor beta chains sequenced from a single sample in a study of blood T cell repertoires in COVID-19. TCRdb's copy holds only in-frame clones and misses some; the assay was immunoSEQ multiplex PCR. Of about 460,000 clones listed, approximately 86% were seen once; the top ten hold approximately 8%. The sequenced sample was PBMCs or T cells enriched from blood (not recorded which). These TCRs come from a woman aged 55-69 years who had recovered from COVID-19.

V gene TRBV7-2 combines with J gene TRBJ2-3; D remains ambiguous. Deletions cut 5 bases from V and 1 base from J, with 7 bases between. The CDR3 is made up of 13 amino acids. Germline CDR1 SGHTA, CDR2 FQGNSA. This CDR3 is CASSAARTDTQYF. CDR3 in DNA: TGTGCCAGCAGCGCGGCCCGCACAGATACGCAGTATTTT.

For this clone: Distinct nucleotide sequences in the sample also encode this CDR3. The chain recombines TRBV2 with TRBJ1-2, with D maybe TRBD1 (6 bases). CDR3 length: 13 amino acids. V was shortened by 5 bases and J by 2 bases, with 9 bases between the two germline ends. Looked up from germline, CDR1 is SNHLY and CDR2 is FYNNEI. DNA of the CDR3: TGTGCCAGCAGTCCCGGACAGAACTATGGCTACACCTTC. Translated, it gives CASSPGQNYGYTF.

CDR3 sequence: CASGLLGQYQETQYF. DNA for the CDR3: TGTGCCAGCGGTCTTTTAGGACAGTACCAAGAGACCCAGTACTTC. The chain has TRBV6-5 and TRBJ2-5, with D tentatively TRBD1 (6 bases). Trimming stripped 8 bases from V and 0 bases from J, with 16 bases between. The CDR3 extends over 15 amino acids. The germline V gene encodes CDR1 MNHEY and CDR2 SVGAGI.

The chain recombines TRBV3-1 (or the pseudogene TRBV3-2) with TRBJ1-1; D gene unclear. V lost 1 base and J lost 10, with 10 bases in between. Germline V gene data show CDR1 as LGHDT and CDR2 as YNNKEL (reference sequence). The CDR3 length is 12 residues. For the CDR3, the DNA is TGTGCCAGCAGCCAAGGGTACCGAGGAGCTTTCTTT. Translating it yields CASSQGYRGAFF.

The chain joins TRBV6-4 to TRBJ2-1; D ambiguous. In germline, CDR1 is MRHNA, CDR2 SNTAGT. The CDR3 runs 13 residues. V was cut by 4 bases and J by 6 bases, with 10 bases left in between. CDR3 sequence: CASSVVSSNEQFF. CDR3 DNA sequence: TGTGCCAGCAGTGTGGTTAGCAGCAATGAGCAGTTCTTC.

The gene calls are TRBV5-1 and TRBJ1-1; 7 nucleotides match TRBD1. After removal of 3 bases from V and 0 bases from J, the junction contained 5 bases not matched to a gene. CDR1 and CDR2 (germline): SGHRS, YFSETQ. This CDR3 comprises 15 residues. The CDR3 region is CASSSTQGVNTEAFF. CDR3 DNA: TGCGCCAGCAGCTCAACCCAGGGGGTGAACACTGAAGCTTTCTTT.

This chain connects TRBV7-9 to TRBJ1-5; D call uncertain. CDR1 and CDR2 (germline): SEHNR, FQNEAQ (reference sequence). This CDR3 comprises 17 residues. The germline V and J ends were trimmed by 2 bases and 0 bases, with 14 bases remaining between them. CDR3 amino acids: CASSLFIVSVSNQPQHF. DNA for the CDR3: TGTGCCAGCAGCTTATTCATTGTATCGGTTAGCAATCAGCCCCAGCATTTT.

The V call is TRBV9, the J call TRBJ2-1; 10 positions match TRBD1. The trim removed 4 bases at V and 6 bases at J, leaving 13 bases unmatched. Germline values: CDR1 SGDLS, CDR2 YYNGEE. The CDR3 consists of 17 residues. In DNA form, the CDR3 reads TGTGCCAGCAGCCCCCGCGGAACGGGACAGGGGCCCAATGAGCAGTTCTTC. This translates into CASSPRGTGQGPNEQFF.

This chain connects TRBV12-3 or TRBV12-4 to TRBJ2-1; D not resolved. The CDR3 spans 11 residues. Deletions cut 3 bases from V and 9 bases from J, with 6 bases between. The CDR3 bases are TGTGCCAGCAGTTTTCGGGTTGAGCAGTTCTTC. Protein product: CASSFRVEQFF.

The genes are TRBV3-1 (or the pseudogene TRBV3-2) and TRBJ2-7, with a tentative D call TRBD2 (6 bases). Trimming pared 4 bases from V and 5 bases from J, leaving 15 bases between. The CDR3 contains 14 residues. CDR1 LGHDT and CDR2 YNNKEL come from the germline V gene (reference sequence). CDR3 sequence (DNA): TGTGCCAGCAGCCCTTGGACCAGGAGGGACGAGCAGTACTTC. Its translation is CASSPWTRRDEQYF.

This rearrangement joins TRBV25-1 to TRBJ1-4; tentative D call: TRBD1 (6 bases). This CDR3 region has 15 residues. V was cut by 4 bases and J by 6 bases, with 15 bases left in between. Per the germline V gene, CDR1 is MGHDK and CDR2 is SYGVNS. The DNA for the CDR3 is TGTGCCAGCAGTGCTGGGGGGGGCTCGTATGAAAAACTGTTTTTT. The encoded protein is CASSAGGGSYEKLFF.

The rearrangement links TRBV3-1 (or the pseudogene TRBV3-2) to TRBJ2-3; a weak D match, TRBD1 (6 bases). V dropped 0 bases and J dropped 4 bases, with 11 bases sitting between them. The germline V gene has CDR1 LGHDT and CDR2 YNNKEL (reference sequence). The CDR3 extends over 15 amino acids. In nucleotides, the CDR3 is TGTGCCAGCAGCCAAGAAGGCAGGGGCGCAGATACGCAGTATTTT. Its translation: CASSQEGRGADTQYF.

To note about this clone: Other nucleotide sequences in the sample specify the same CDR3. DNA for the CDR3: TGCAGCGTGGGGACAGGGTATGGCTACACCTTC. Protein sequence: CSVGTGYGYTF. This chain uses TRBV29-1 with TRBJ1-2; 9 bases agree with TRBD1. V lost 6 bases and J lost 5; bases outside the gene matches: 1. Germline CDR1 is SQVTM and CDR2 is ANQGSEA. The CDR3 length is 11 residues.

This clone was counted only a few times. V usage is TRBV4-2 and J usage is TRBJ1-1; 11 nucleotides line up with TRBD1. The CDR3 sequence is 22 residues long. The V gene end was trimmed by 7 bases and the J gene end by 1 base; junction bases not matched to a gene: 26. The V gene's germline CDR1 is LGHNA and CDR2 YNFKEQ. The CDR3 DNA reads TGTGCCAGCACCCTGCAATCGGGTTGGACAGGGGGCGCCCGGGGTCGGAACACTGAAGCTTTCTTT. Translation gives CASTLQSGWTGGARGRNTEAFF.